The T cell receptor beta chain under discussion was sequenced for a study of spatial heterogeneity in lung cancer. This CDR3 is 13 amino acids long. With 6 bases removed from V and 0 bases from J, the gap between germline ends came to 8 bases. Germline CDR1 MNHEY, CDR2 SMNVEV (reference sequence). This clonotype turned up a few times. TCRdb reprocessed the 5' RACE reads via MiXCR and lists one record per CDR3 protein. The data hold tens of thousands of distinct CDR3 sequences, with about 20% observed a single time. Regarding time point: sample taken at primary tumor resection. Frozen PBMC, nontumor lung or tumor provided whole RNA, which was sequenced unsorted.

The genes are TRBV27 and TRBJ1-2; the D is unclear. This TCR was sampled from a male donor with early-stage non-small cell lung cancer. Specimen: PBMCs, collected at surgery. This CDR3 reads CASRPRANYGYTF. DNA for the CDR3: TGTGCCAGCAGACCTAGAGCTAACTATGGCTACACCTTC.